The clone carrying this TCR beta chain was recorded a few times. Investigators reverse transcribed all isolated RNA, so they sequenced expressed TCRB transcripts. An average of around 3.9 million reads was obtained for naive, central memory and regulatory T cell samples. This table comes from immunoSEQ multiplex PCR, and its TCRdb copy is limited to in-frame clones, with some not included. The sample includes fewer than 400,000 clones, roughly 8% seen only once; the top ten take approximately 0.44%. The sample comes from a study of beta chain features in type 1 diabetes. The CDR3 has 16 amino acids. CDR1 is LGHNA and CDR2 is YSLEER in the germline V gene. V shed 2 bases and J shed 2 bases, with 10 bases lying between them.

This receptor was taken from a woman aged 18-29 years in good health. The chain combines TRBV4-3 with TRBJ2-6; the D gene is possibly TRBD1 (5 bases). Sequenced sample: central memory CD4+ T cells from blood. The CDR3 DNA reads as TGCGCCAGCAGCCAACAAACAGGCACTGGGGCCAACGTCCTGACTTTC. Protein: CASSQQTGTGANVLTF.